The clone carrying this T cell receptor beta chain was recorded many times. Its antigen is still unknown. CDR1 DFQATT and CDR2 SNEGSKA come from the germline V gene (reference sequence). The CDR3 is 12 residues long. This sample was taken from a study of response to subunit inactivated influenza vaccine. TCRdb analysed the RT-PCR reads with MiXCR anew, one entry per CDR3 protein. Here the sample spans around 580,000 distinct CDR3 sequences, approximately 12% being singletons. Study-level findings and limits: With each seasonal influenza vaccination, the authors suggested, few new T cells are recruited.

The sequencing used PBMCs from blood, collected on the day of vaccination. The chain recombines TRBV20-1 with TRBJ2-7, with TRBD2 matching over 11 bases. The TCR sequence derives from a man aged 50 to 60 who received an inactivated influenza vaccine. CDR3 region: CRELAGENEQYF. The DNA for the CDR3 is TGCAGGGAACTAGCGGGAGAAAACGAGCAGTACTTC.